The sequence of this TCR beta chain was determined in a study of cytomegalovirus exposure and HLA in healthy donors. Study-level background: There were 88 million or so unique TCRs (from HLA-typed donors) in an early data release. Study results and caveats: Previous analysis showed most TCR beta V segments were productive about 87% or about 30% of the time. Immune exposure was documented only through CMV serostatus.

The CDR3 is 13 residues long. Looked up from germline, CDR1 is SGHRS and CDR2 is YFSETQ. V was clipped by 1 base and J by 0 bases, with 4 bases between them. The study ran its PCR with 60 Vbeta and 13 Jbeta primers. Clones were read by immunoSEQ multiplex PCR, and TCRdb kept only the in-frame ones, dropping some. The sample has roughly 130,000 clones, roughly four fifths seen once. As concerns this clone: Its antigen is not known.

Sequences were obtained from PBMCs. This TCR was sampled from a woman aged 45 to 65 in good health and CMV-seropositive. The chain combines TRBV5-1 with TRBJ1-1; D is undetermined. The CDR3 region is CASSLSMNTEAFF. DNA of the CDR3: TGCGCCAGCAGCTTGTCCATGAACACTGAAGCTTTCTTT. Full variable domain (rest looked up from reference TRBV5-1 and TRBJ1-1): KAGVTQTPRYLIKTRGQQVTLSCSPISGHRSVSWYQQTPGQGLQFLFEYFSETQRNKGNFPGRFSGRQFSNSRSEMNVSTLELGDSALYLCASSLSMNTEAFFGQGTRLTVV.